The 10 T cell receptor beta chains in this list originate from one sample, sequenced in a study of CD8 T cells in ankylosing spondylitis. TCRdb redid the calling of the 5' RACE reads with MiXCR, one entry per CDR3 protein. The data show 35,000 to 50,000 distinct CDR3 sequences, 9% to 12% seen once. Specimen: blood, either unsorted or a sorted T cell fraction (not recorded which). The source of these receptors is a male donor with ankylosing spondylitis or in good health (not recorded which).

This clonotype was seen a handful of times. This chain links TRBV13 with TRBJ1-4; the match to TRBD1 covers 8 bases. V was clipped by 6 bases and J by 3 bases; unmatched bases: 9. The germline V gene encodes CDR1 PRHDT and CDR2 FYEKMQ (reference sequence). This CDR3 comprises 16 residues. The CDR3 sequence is CASRHGQGLPNEKLFF. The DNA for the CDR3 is TGTGCCAGCAGACACGGACAGGGATTACCTAATGAAAAACTGTTTTTT.

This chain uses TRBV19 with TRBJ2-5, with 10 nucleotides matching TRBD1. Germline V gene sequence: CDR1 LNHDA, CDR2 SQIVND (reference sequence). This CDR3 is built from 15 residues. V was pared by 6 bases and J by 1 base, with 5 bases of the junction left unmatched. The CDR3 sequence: CASSRQGAGQETQYF. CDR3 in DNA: TGTGCCAGTAGCCGACAGGGGGCTGGCCAAGAGACCCAGTACTTC.

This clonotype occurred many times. The CDR3 loop is CASSYRSSSYEQYF. CDR3 coding DNA: TGTGCCAGCAGTTATAGATCCAGCTCCTACGAGCAGTACTTC. V gene TRBV6-5 combines with J gene TRBJ2-7; D is unclear. This CDR3 has 14 residues. Germline CDR1 reads MNHEY; CDR2 reads SVGAGI. Between the trimmed V and J ends, which lost 3 bases and 0 bases, there was a span of 9 bases.

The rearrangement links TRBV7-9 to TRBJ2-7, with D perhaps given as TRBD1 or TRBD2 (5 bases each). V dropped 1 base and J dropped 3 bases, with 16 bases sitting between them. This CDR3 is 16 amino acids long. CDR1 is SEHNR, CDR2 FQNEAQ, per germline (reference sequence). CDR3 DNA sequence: TGTGCCAGCAGCTTAGACCGGGCAGGGAGCCGCTACGAGCAGTACTTC. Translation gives CASSLDRAGSRYEQYF.

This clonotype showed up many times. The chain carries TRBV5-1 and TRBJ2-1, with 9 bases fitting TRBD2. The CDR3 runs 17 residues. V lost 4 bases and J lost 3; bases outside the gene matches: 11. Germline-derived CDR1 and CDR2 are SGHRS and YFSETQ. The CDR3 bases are TGCGCCAGCAGCCAGGGAGGAACTAGCGGGTTCTACAATGAGCAGTTCTTC. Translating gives CASSQGGTSGFYNEQFF.

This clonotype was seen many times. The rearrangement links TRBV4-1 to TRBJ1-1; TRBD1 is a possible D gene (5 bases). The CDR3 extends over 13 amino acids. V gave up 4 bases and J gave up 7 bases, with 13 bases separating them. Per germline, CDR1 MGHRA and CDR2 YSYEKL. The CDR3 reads CASSPPGLGEAFF. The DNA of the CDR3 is TGCGCCAGCAGCCCCCCGGGACTGGGTGAAGCTTTCTTT.

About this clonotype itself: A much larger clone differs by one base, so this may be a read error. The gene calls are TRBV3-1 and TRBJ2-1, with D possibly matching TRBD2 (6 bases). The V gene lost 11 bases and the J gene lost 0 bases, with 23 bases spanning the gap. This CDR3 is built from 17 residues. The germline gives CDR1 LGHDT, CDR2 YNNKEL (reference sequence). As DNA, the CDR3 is TGTGCCTGCTCCCGTACGCCAGGCGGGGCCTCCTACAATGAGCAGTTCTTC. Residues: CACSRTPGGASYNEQFF.

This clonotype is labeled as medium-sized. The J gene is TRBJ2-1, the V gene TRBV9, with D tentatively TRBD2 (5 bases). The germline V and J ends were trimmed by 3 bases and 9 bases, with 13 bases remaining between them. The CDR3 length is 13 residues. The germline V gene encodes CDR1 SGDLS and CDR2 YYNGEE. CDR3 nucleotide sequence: TGTGCCAGCAGCGGGGCTAGCTCCGGTGAGCAGTTCTTC. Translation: CASSGASSGEQFF.

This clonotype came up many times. CDR3 region: CASSSLSTDTQYF. CDR3 sequence (DNA): TGCGCCAGCAGCTCCCTAAGCACAGATACGCAGTATTTT. The J gene is TRBJ2-3, the V gene TRBV5-1, with no clear D. Per the germline V gene, CDR1 is SGHRS and CDR2 is YFSETQ. The ends were cut back, 3 bases at V and 0 bases at J, with 5 bases in the middle. The CDR3 spans 13 residues.

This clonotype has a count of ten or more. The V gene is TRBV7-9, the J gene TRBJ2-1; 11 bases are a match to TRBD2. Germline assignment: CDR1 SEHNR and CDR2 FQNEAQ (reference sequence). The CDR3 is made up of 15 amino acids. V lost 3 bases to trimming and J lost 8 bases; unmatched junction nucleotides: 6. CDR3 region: CASSFVAGGGDEQFF. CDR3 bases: TGTGCCAGCAGCTTTGTAGCGGGAGGGGGCGATGAGCAGTTCTTC.